Listed below are T cell receptor beta chains from one sample, sequenced in a study of Ad26.COV2.S vaccination and SARS-CoV-2 variants. TCRdb's copy holds only in-frame clones and misses some; the assay was immunoSEQ multiplex PCR. In the table there are 350,000 to 450,000 clones, about 83% of which are singletons. This specimen consisted of peripheral blood, obtained in a trial of Ad26.COV2.S vaccine versus placebo. Receptors were obtained from a person aged 18-60 years who received the Ad26.COV2.S COVID-19 vaccine or a placebo. Both conserved end residues are part of each CDR3. The D gene is left open where the match is weak. A clone size is listed for some rows: how often the clone was seen (once, few, many), or a class if it is expanded.

D gene	V gene	clone size	J gene	CDR3 protein	CDR3 DNA
NA	TRBV5-6	NA	TRBJ1-1	CASSLWAFPDTEAFF	TGTGCCAGCAGCTTGTGGGCATTCCCGGACACTGAAGCTTTCTTT
NA	TRBV7-9	NA	TRBJ1-1	CASSPEGRRMNTEAFF	TGTGCCAGCAGCCCGGAGGGTCGACGTATGAACACTGAAGCTTTCTTT
NA	TRBV27	few	TRBJ1-1	CASGSFTEAFF	TGTGCCAGCGGGTCGTTCACTGAAGCTTTCTTT
NA	TRBV30	NA	TRBJ1-1	CAWGGGGPGRNTEAFF	TGTGCCTGGGGAGGGGGGGGCCCCGGGAGGAACACTGAAGCTTTCTTT
TRBD2	TRBV4-2	few	TRBJ2-1	CASSQLRAGGPEEQFF	TGTGCCAGCAGCCAACTGAGAGCGGGGGGGCCGGAAGAGCAGTTCTTC
NA	TRBV13	NA	TRBJ2-7	CASSFSGRSYEQYF	TGTGCCAGCAGCTTCTCAGGCCGCTCCTACGAGCAGTACTTC
NA	TRBV5-4	NA	TRBJ1-6	CASSLLSGGGSHSPLHF	TGTGCCAGCAGCTTACTATCCGGGGGAGGGAGCCATTCACCCCTCCACTTT
TRBD2	TRBV28	NA	TRBJ2-2	CASSLYGTRAGELFF	TGTGCCAGCAGTTTATATGGGACTAGGGCCGGGGAGCTGTTTTTT
TRBD1	TRBV25-1	once	TRBJ2-5	CASSKPGTGTQETQYF	TGTGCCAGCAGTAAACCCGGGACAGGGACCCAAGAGACCCAGTACTTC
TRBD1	TRBV24-1	NA	TRBJ2-2	CATSDPTTGATGELFF	TGTGCCACCAGTGACCCCACGACAGGGGCCACCGGGGAGCTGTTTTTT
NA	TRBV11-3	NA	TRBJ1-2	CASSLDSRGRYDYGYTF	TGTGCCAGCAGCTTAGATTCGCGGGGGCGGTATGACTATGGCTACACCTTC
NA	TRBV6-2/TRBV6-3	once	TRBJ1-2	CASSYLDRINYGYTF	TGTGCCAGCAGTTACTTGGACCGTATAAACTATGGCTACACCTTC
NA	TRBV5-6	few	TRBJ2-3	CASSLRSGATLGTQYF	TGTGCCAGCAGCCTCAGGTCGGGGGCAACGTTAGGTACGCAGTATTTT
NA	TRBV6-5	few	TRBJ1-6	CASSYSDSPLHF	TGTGCCAGCAGTTACTCCGATTCACCCCTCCACTTT
TRBD1	TRBV9	NA	TRBJ1-1	CASSPGGQLMGTEAFF	TGTGCCAGCAGCCCCGGGGGACAGCTCATGGGCACTGAAGCTTTCTTT
NA	TRBV6-5	NA	TRBJ1-1	CASSLLMNTEAFF	TGTGCCAGCAGCCTGCTTATGAACACTGAAGCTTTCTTT
TRBD1	TRBV30	NA	TRBJ2-7	CAWSGGGAIYEQYF	TGTGCCTGGAGTGGAGGGGGCGCGATCTACGAGCAGTACTTC
TRBD1	TRBV2	NA	TRBJ1-6	CASRTLSTGGNSPLHF	TGTGCCAGCAGAACCCTATCGACAGGGGGGAATTCACCCCTCCACTTT
TRBD1	TRBV5-4	once	TRBJ1-2	CASRGGQGDRGYGYTF	TGTGCCAGCAGGGGGGGACAGGGAGATCGTGGCTATGGCTACACCTTC
TRBD2	TRBV4-1	NA	TRBJ2-5	CASSPIGTSGGKTQYF	TGCGCCAGCAGCCCTATAGGGACTAGCGGGGGGAAGACCCAGTACTTC
TRBD2	TRBV10-3	NA	TRBJ2-3	CATGLVGTDTQYF	TGTGCCACCGGACTAGTTGGCACAGATACGCAGTATTTT
NA	TRBV27	NA	TRBJ1-2	CASSLGMNYGYTF	TGTGCCAGCAGTCTCGGGATGAACTATGGCTACACCTTC
NA	TRBV18	NA	TRBJ2-7	CASSPSRKNEQYF	TGTGCCAGCTCACCCTCGCGCAAAAACGAGCAGTACTTC
NA	TRBV18	once	TRBJ2-5	CASSLLRGQETQYF	TGTGCCAGCTCACTACTACGGGGCCAAGAGACCCAGTACTTC
TRBD2	TRBV9	few	TRBJ2-2	CASSSQTSTATGELFF	TGTGCCAGCAGCTCCCAGACTAGCACGGCCACCGGGGAGCTGTTTTTT
NA	TRBV18	NA	TRBJ1-1	CASSPLDSLNTEAFF	TGTGCCAGCTCACCATTGGACAGCCTGAACACTGAAGCTTTCTTT
TRBD2	TRBV7-2	NA	TRBJ2-5	CASSRTSGGAVVTQYF	TGTGCCAGCAGCCGGACTAGCGGGGGGGCCGTTGTGACCCAGTACTTC
NA	TRBV7-9	NA	TRBJ2-2	CASSYVPGLVSGELFF	TGTGCCAGCAGCTACGTCCCGGGCCTCGTCTCCGGGGAGCTGTTTTTT
NA	TRBV11-2	NA	TRBJ2-2	CASSLRGGYTGELFF	TGTGCCAGCAGCTTACGTGGGGGGTACACCGGGGAGCTGTTTTTT
NA	TRBV19	NA	TRBJ2-7	CASRGRGTYEQYF	TGTGCCAGTAGAGGTCGAGGGACCTACGAGCAGTACTTC
NA	TRBV10-2	NA	TRBJ2-7	CASSASRTYEQYF	TGCGCCAGCAGTGCGTCCAGGACCTACGAGCAGTACTTC
NA	TRBV3-1/TRBV3-2	NA	TRBJ2-4	CASSRLADPPKNIQYF	TGTGCCAGCAGCCGTTTAGCGGACCCCCCCAAAAACATTCAGTACTTC
NA	TRBV5-7	NA	TRBJ2-1	CASSLGTAPHNEQFF	TGTGCCAGCAGCTTGGGGACAGCACCCCACAATGAGCAGTTCTTC
NA	TRBV6-6	once	TRBJ2-2	CASKGVAWRTGELFF	TGTGCCAGCAAGGGGGTGGCCTGGCGCACCGGGGAGCTGTTTTTT
TRBD2	TRBV6-2/TRBV6-3	NA	TRBJ2-3	CASSLRSPFPSGDTDTQYF	TGTGCCAGCAGTCTACGCTCCCCCTTTCCTAGCGGGGACACAGATACGCAGTATTTT
NA	TRBV7-9	NA	TRBJ1-4	CASSLALRGWNEKLFF	TGTGCCAGCAGCTTAGCGCTGAGGGGGTGGAATGAAAAACTGTTTTTT
TRBD1	TRBV20-1	few	TRBJ1-2	CSASTGQDYGYTF	TGCAGTGCTAGTACCGGACAGGACTATGGCTACACCTTC
NA	TRBV11-2	NA	TRBJ1-2	CASNSGGGTQGYGYTF	TGTGCCAGCAACTCGGGAGGGGGGACCCAAGGCTATGGCTACACCTTC
TRBD1	TRBV30	NA	TRBJ1-6	CASKGGQGRTYNSPLHF	TGTGCCTCCAAAGGGGGACAGGGAAGAACCTATAATTCACCCCTCCACTTT
NA	TRBV7-2	NA	TRBJ2-7	CASSLEPLAPYEQYF	TGTGCCAGCAGCTTAGAGCCGCTAGCACCCTACGAGCAGTACTTC
TRBD2	TRBV7-9	NA	TRBJ2-1	CASSKGLEGNEQFF	TGTGCCAGCAGCAAGGGACTAGAGGGTAATGAGCAGTTCTTC
NA	TRBV18	NA	TRBJ2-5	CASSLNRGGRETQYF	TGTGCCAGCTCATTGAACAGGGGGGGCCGCGAGACCCAGTACTTC
NA	TRBV19	few	TRBJ2-2	CASSQAPRAGELFF	TGTGCCAGTAGTCAGGCTCCCCGGGCCGGGGAGCTGTTTTTT
NA	TRBV19	NA	TRBJ1-1	CASSIRLGTEAFF	TGTGCCAGTAGTATACGGTTAGGCACTGAAGCTTTCTTT
NA	TRBV29-1	NA	TRBJ1-2	CSVQSGTANYGYTF	TGCAGCGTTCAATCCGGGACGGCTAACTATGGCTACACCTTC